The entry below describes one T cell receptor beta chain. Primers included in the PCR were 60 Vbeta and 13 Jbeta primers. TCRdb keeps only in-frame clones here, not all; method: immunoSEQ multiplex PCR. The sample records about 70,000 clones, more than 80% being singletons. The data were obtained in a study of cytomegalovirus exposure and HLA in healthy donors. Per the germline V gene, CDR1 is SGHTA and CDR2 is FQGNSA. This CDR3 spans 14 amino acids. V shed 5 bases and J 3 bases; nucleotides not matched to a gene: 4. This clonotype was obtained from a woman younger than 45 in good health and CMV-seronegative. Sequencing was performed on PBMCs. The chain couples TRBV7-2 to TRBJ1-5; 7 bases align to TRBD1. The DNA of the CDR3 is TGTGCCAGCAGCATAGGGGGCGTCAATCAGCCCCAGCATTTT. Translation: CASSIGGVNQPQHF.